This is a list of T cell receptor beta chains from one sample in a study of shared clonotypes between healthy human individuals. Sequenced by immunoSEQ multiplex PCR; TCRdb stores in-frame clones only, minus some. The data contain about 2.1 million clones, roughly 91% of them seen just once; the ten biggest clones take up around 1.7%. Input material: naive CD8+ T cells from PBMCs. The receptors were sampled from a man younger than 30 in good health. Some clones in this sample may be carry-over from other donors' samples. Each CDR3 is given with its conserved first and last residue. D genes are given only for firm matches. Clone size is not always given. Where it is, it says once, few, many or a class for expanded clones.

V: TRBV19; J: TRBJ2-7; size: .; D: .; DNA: TGTGCCAGTAGTATTATGGACGGCTACGAGCAGTACTTC; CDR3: CASSIMDGYEQYF
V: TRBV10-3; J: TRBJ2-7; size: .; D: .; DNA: TGTGCCATCAGTGAGTCGGGGGTAGGCGAGCAGTACTTC; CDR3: CAISESGVGEQYF
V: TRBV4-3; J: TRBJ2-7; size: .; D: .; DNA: TGCGCCAGCAGCCAAGATGCGGCGGGAACACAATCCTACGAGCAGTACTTC; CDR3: CASSQDAAGTQSYEQYF
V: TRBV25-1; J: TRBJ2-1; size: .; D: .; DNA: TGTGCCAGCAGTGATAGATTCAGAGTGAACAATGAGCAGTTCTTC; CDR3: CASSDRFRVNNEQFF
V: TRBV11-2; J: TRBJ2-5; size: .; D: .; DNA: TGTGCCAGCAGCCCAGGAGGGGCAGACCAAGAGACCCAGTACTTC; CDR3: CASSPGGADQETQYF
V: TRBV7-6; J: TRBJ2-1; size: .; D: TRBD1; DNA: TGTGCCAGCAGCCCTCGGGACAGGGCCTACAATGAGCAGTTCTTC; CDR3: CASSPRDRAYNEQFF
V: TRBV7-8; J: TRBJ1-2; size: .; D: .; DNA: TGTGCCAGCAGCCTCAGCCGGAACTATGGCTACACCTTC; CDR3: CASSLSRNYGYTF
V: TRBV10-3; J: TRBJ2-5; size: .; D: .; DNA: TGTGCCATTGAGGACTCCCGCGGGGAAAAGTACTTC; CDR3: CAIEDSRGEKYF
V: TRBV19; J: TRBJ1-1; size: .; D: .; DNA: TGTGCCAGTAATAACCAGGGGTACACTGAAGCTTTCTTT; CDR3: CASNNQGYTEAFF
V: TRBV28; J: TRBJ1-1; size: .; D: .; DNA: TGTGCCAGCAGTTTCCGAGGGACTGAAGCTTTCTTT; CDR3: CASSFRGTEAFF
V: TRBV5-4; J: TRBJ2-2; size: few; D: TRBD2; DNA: TGTGCCAGCAGCATGGGACTAGCCGGGGAGCTGTTTTTT; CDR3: CASSMGLAGELFF
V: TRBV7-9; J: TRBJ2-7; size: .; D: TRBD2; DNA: TGTGCCAGTGGGGGGGAAGGCGAGCAGTACTTC; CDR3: CASGGEGEQYF
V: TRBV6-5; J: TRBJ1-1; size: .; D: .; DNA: TGTGCCAGCAGCCTAAGGCGGGACTATTCCACTGAAGCTTTCTTT; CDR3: CASSLRRDYSTEAFF
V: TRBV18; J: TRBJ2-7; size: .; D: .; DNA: TGTGCCAGCCGGGGCTACGAGCAGTACTTC; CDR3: CASRGYEQYF
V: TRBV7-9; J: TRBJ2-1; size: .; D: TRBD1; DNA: TGTGCCAGCAGCGAGGGACAGGCGAACAATGAGCAGTTCTTC; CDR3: CASSEGQANNEQFF
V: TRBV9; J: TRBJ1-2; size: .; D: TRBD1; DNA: TGTGCCAGCAGCCCCCAGGGGGCAGCGGCCTATGGCTACACCTTC; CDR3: CASSPQGAAAYGYTF